The 3 T cell receptor beta chains in this list originate from one sample, sequenced in a study of blood T cell repertoires in COVID-19. Some clones are missing from TCRdb's copy, which holds only in-frame ones; the method was immunoSEQ multiplex PCR. This sample has about 21,000 clones, with about 82% found just once. The sequenced sample was peripheral blood. These receptors were collected from a man older than 75 with acute or convalescent COVID-19.

J is TRBJ2-7 and V is TRBV27, with 11 bases fitting TRBD1. V lost 6 bases and J lost 5; bases outside the gene matches: 6. The CDR3 is 14 amino acids. Germline lookup yields CDR1 MNHEY and CDR2 SMNVEV (reference sequence). For the CDR3, the DNA is TGTGCCAGCAGGCTCGGGACAGGGGGAAACGAGCAGTACTTC. Its protein is CASRLGTGGNEQYF.

V is TRBV5-1 and J is TRBJ2-5; D gene unclear. The germline V and J ends were trimmed by 0 bases and 1 base, with 7 bases remaining between them. The CDR3 spans 14 residues. Germline assignment: CDR1 SGHRS and CDR2 YFSETQ. CDR3 amino acids: CASSLGGTQETQYF. Written as DNA, the CDR3 is TGCGCCAGCAGCTTGGGAGGTACCCAAGAGACCCAGTACTTC.

The CDR3 is CATSDSNAGAQPQHF. CDR3 in DNA: TGTGCCACCAGTGACAGCAACGCTGGGGCGCAGCCCCAGCATTTT. The J gene is TRBJ1-5, the V gene TRBV24-1; D may be TRBD1 (5 bases). Deletions cut 4 bases from V and 7 bases from J, with 16 bases between. The CDR3 consists of 15 residues. Germline loops: CDR1 KGHDR, CDR2 SFDVKD.